A selection of T cell receptor beta chains follows, all from one sample in a study of T cell responses to AZD1222 COVID-19 vaccine. The protocol was immunoSEQ multiplex PCR, while the TCRdb copy is restricted to in-frame clones and leaves out a portion. The sample shows 100,000 to 140,000 clones, around 90% of them seen only once. Sequencing was performed on peripheral blood, taken on day 0 of AZD1222 vaccination. The source is an adult in good health. The CDR3 runs from the conserved cysteine through the conserved F or W. Fields, in order: J gene, D gene, V gene, clone size, CDR3 protein, CDR3 DNA. A D gene is named only where the DNA matches it firmly. Where a row states a size, it is once, few, many or the class of an expanded clone; other rows omit it.

TRBJ1-1 | TRBD1 | TRBV9 | - | CASSVGTGGGTEAFF | TGTGCCAGCAGCGTAGGAACAGGGGGCGGCACTGAAGCTTTCTTT
TRBJ2-1 | TRBD1 | TRBV4-1 | - | CASSHGQGFNEQFF | TGCGCCAGCAGCCATGGACAGGGTTTCAATGAGCAGTTCTTC
TRBJ1-1 | - | TRBV7-3 | - | CASSLNYGVTEAFF | TGTGCCAGCAGCTTAAATTACGGAGTCACTGAAGCTTTCTTT
TRBJ1-5 | - | TRBV5-3 | few | CARSLDRDYSNQPQHF | TGTGCCAGAAGCTTGGACAGGGATTATAGCAATCAGCCCCAGCATTTT
TRBJ1-2 | - | TRBV11-2 | - | CASSLDGGPNYGYTF | TGTGCCAGCAGCTTAGATGGAGGGCCCAACTATGGCTACACCTTC
TRBJ1-2 | - | TRBV5-1 | - | CASSLEDYRGGYTF | TGCGCCAGCAGCTTGGAGGACTATCGGGGAGGCTACACCTTC
TRBJ2-1 | TRBD2 | TRBV7-3 | - | CASRLSGGSSYNEQFF | TGTGCCAGCAGGCTTAGCGGGGGAAGCTCCTACAATGAGCAGTTCTTC
TRBJ2-1 | TRBD2 | TRBV6-2/TRBV6-3 | - | CASSQSTSGSSNEQFF | TGTGCCAGCAGCCAATCAACTAGCGGGAGCAGTAATGAGCAGTTCTTC
TRBJ1-6 | - | TRBV18 | - | CASSSTGATSPLHF | TGTGCCAGCTCATCGACAGGAGCAACTTCACCCCTCCACTTT
TRBJ2-1 | - | TRBV21-1 | - | CASSKIRTVYNEQFF | TGTGCCAGCAGCAAAATCAGGACGGTTTACAATGAGCAGTTCTTC
TRBJ1-2 | TRBD1 | TRBV2 | once | CASSEALGGYYGYTF | TGTGCCAGCAGTGAAGCTTTAGGGGGCTACTATGGCTACACCTTC
TRBJ1-6 | - | TRBV3-1/TRBV3-2 | - | CASSQARDRDYYNSPLHF | TGTGCCAGCAGCCAAGCCCGGGACCGAGACTACTATAATTCACCCCTCCACTTT
TRBJ1-2 | TRBD1 | TRBV30 | - | CAWTETGRYGYTF | TGTGCCTGGACCGAGACAGGGAGGTATGGCTACACCTTC
TRBJ1-2 | TRBD1 | TRBV3-1/TRBV3-2 | - | CASSQDYRGDYGYTF | TGTGCCAGCAGCCAGGATTACAGGGGGGACTATGGCTACACCTTC
TRBJ2-1 | TRBD2 | TRBV7-8 | - | CASSLRQAVAGLCNEQFF | TGTGCCAGCAGCTTAAGGCAGGCGGTAGCGGGATTATGCAATGAGCAGTTCTTC
TRBJ2-7 | - | TRBV4-3 | - | CASSQALGDTTYEQYF | TGCGCCAGCAGCCAAGCCTTAGGGGACACAACCTACGAGCAGTACTTC
TRBJ2-2 | TRBD1 | TRBV5-1 | - | CASSLARGLTTGELFF | TGCGCCAGCAGCTTGGCCAGGGGGCTTACGACCGGGGAGCTGTTTTTT
TRBJ2-1 | - | TRBV5-1 | - | CASSIDAPGDEQFF | TGCGCCAGCAGCATAGACGCTCCCGGGGATGAGCAGTTCTTC
TRBJ1-2 | - | TRBV16 | - | CATSTSRVGYTF | TGTGCCACCTCAACGAGCAGGGTCGGCTACACCTTC
TRBJ2-7 | - | TRBV10-2 | - | CASSEPTGYEQYF | TGCGCCAGCAGTGAGCCCACGGGGTACGAGCAGTACTTC
TRBJ1-5 | - | TRBV5-8 | few | CASGGKGSYQPQHF | TGTGCCAGCGGCGGAAAGGGATCCTATCAGCCCCAGCATTTT
TRBJ1-6 | - | TRBV20-1 | few | CSASARNSPLHF | TGCAGTGCTAGTGCCCGAAATTCACCCCTCCACTTT
TRBJ1-2 | TRBD1 | TRBV9 | - | CASSVDGTGAYGGGYTF | TGTGCCAGCAGCGTAGATGGGACAGGGGCCTACGGAGGTGGCTACACCTTC
TRBJ2-5 | - | TRBV18 | - | CASSPAGRKTQYF | TGTGCCAGCTCACCAGCTGGGAGGAAGACCCAGTACTTC
TRBJ2-7 | TRBD2 | TRBV3-1/TRBV3-2 | - | CASSPTFLLAGAYEQYF | TGTGCCAGCAGCCCTACCTTTTTGCTAGCGGGAGCTTACGAGCAGTACTTC
TRBJ2-3 | - | TRBV27 | - | CASSLTSTDTQYF | TGTGCCAGCAGTTTGACGAGCACAGATACGCAGTATTTT
TRBJ2-1 | TRBD2 | TRBV6-5 | - | CASNLLAGGQQFF | TGTGCCAGCAATCTACTAGCGGGAGGGCAGCAGTTCTTC
TRBJ2-7 | TRBD2 | TRBV10-3 | - | CAASGLGPYEQYF | TGTGCCGCTTCAGGACTAGGCCCCTACGAGCAGTACTTC
TRBJ2-7 | TRBD2 | TRBV28 | - | CASRLAGADRYEQYF | TGTGCCAGCAGACTAGCGGGAGCGGACAGGTACGAGCAGTACTTC
TRBJ2-7 | - | TRBV6-2/TRBV6-3 | - | CASSYSGLYEQYF | TGTGCCAGCAGTTACAGCGGTCTCTACGAGCAGTACTTC
TRBJ2-2 | - | TRBV27 | - | CASSLISLRDTGELFF | TGTGCCAGCAGTTTAATTTCCCTCCGAGACACCGGGGAGCTGTTTTTT